This section outlines one T cell receptor (beta chain) sequence together with its context. The antigen remains undetermined. The CDR3 consists of 16 residues. V shed 7 bases and J shed 2 bases, with 20 bases lying between them. The germline CDR1 and CDR2 sequences are MNHNY and SVGAGI (reference sequence). With each sample, at least 5 micrograms of total RNA were extracted. Sample-barcoded 5' priming and a J-beta primer mix drove a second PCR of about 7 to 11 cycles. The template-switch adaptor was a 5' adaptor with 12 random nucleotides. It tagged each cDNA molecule. TCRdb redid the calling of the 5' RACE reads with MiXCR, one entry per CDR3 protein. In the table there are 1.5 million to 2 million distinct CDR3 sequences, 49% of which are singletons. This sample is drawn from a study of blood T cells in healthy people across ages. Regarding the study as a whole: Calculation of diversity from one million T cells yielded estimates considered to be underestimates.

The sample taken for sequencing was blood. The receptor was derived from a woman aged 40 to 49 in good health. This chain links TRBV6-6 with TRBJ1-2; weak D call: TRBD1 (6 bases). The CDR3 spells CASTSRGTPRNYGYTF. The CDR3 DNA is TGTGCCAGCACCTCTCGGGGGACACCACGGAACTATGGCTACACCTTC.